The present T cell receptor (beta chain) was sequenced within a study of cytotoxic CD8 clonotypes in ibrutinib-treated CLL. Study-wide context: Median treatment time before response sampling was 12 months, range 6 to 36. Study observations and caveats: A difference in sampling times existed between sustained-remission and progressing patients.

This CDR3 has 14 amino acids. Unmatched junction bases numbered 4, after V lost 3 bases and J lost 2 bases. Germline V gene lookup returns CDR1 SGHTA and CDR2 FQGNSA. TCRdb's table, derived via immunoSEQ multiplex PCR, lists solely in-frame clones and lacks some. The sample holds over 200,000 clones; around 70% are singletons and the top ten take 5.5% to 7%. As for this clone: No antigen is known for it.

The receptor comes from a human donor with chronic lymphocytic leukemia. The source material was PBMCs, sampled after 12 months of ibrutinib treatment. This chain uses TRBV7-2 with TRBJ2-7; 7 bases line up with TRBD2. The CDR3 DNA sequence: TGTGCCAGCAGCTTCCCGGGAGGCGCCTACGAGCAGTACTTC. Protein sequence: CASSFPGGAYEQYF.